The present T cell receptor beta chain was sequenced within a study of cytomegalovirus exposure and HLA in healthy donors. For the study at large: Approximately 83 million unique TCRs from HLA-typed donors were held in an early data release. Study-wide points: Later analysis found that TCR beta chains associated with HLA were more clonally expanded than other, equally common chains. The listing of some 170 TCR beta chains classed them as cytomegalovirus-associated.

Concerning this clone: Its antigen is undetermined.

The J segment lost 6 bases and the V segment lost 4 bases, leaving 13 bases of the junction unmatched. Germline V gene sequence: CDR1 SGHDT, CDR2 YYEEEE. This CDR3 spans 16 amino acids. In the PCR, 60 Vbeta and 13 Jbeta primers were used. Data came from immunoSEQ multiplex PCR; TCRdb stores just in-frame clones and leaves some out. The top ten hold over 1.5% of the sample, which has 150,000 to 200,000 clones, around four fifths seen once. This chain links TRBV5-6 with TRBJ2-1, with 7 bases matching TRBD2. Sequencing used PBMCs. The clonotype originates from a man aged 35 to 55 in good health and CMV-seropositive. The CDR3 DNA reads TGTGCCAGCAGCCCCCCACTTGCGGGAGTCCCCAATGAGCAGTTCTTC. It is translated as CASSPPLAGVPNEQFF.